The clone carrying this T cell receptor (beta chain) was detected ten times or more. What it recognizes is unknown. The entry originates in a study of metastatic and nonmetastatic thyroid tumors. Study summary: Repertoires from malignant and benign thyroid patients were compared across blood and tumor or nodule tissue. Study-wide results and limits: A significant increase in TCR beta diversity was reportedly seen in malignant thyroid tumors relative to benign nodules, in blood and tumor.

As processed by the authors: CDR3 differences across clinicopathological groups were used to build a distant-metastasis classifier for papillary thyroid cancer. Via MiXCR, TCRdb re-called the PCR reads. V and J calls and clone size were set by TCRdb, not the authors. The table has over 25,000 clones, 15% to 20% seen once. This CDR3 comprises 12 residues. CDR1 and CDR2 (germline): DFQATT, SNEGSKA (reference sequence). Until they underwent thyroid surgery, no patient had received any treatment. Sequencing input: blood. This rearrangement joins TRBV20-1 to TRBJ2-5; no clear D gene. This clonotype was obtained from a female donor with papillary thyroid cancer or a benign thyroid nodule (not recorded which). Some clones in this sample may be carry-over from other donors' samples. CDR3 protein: CSGLGLKETQYF. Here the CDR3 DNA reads TGCAGCGGCCTGGGCTTAAAAGAGACCCAGTACTTC.